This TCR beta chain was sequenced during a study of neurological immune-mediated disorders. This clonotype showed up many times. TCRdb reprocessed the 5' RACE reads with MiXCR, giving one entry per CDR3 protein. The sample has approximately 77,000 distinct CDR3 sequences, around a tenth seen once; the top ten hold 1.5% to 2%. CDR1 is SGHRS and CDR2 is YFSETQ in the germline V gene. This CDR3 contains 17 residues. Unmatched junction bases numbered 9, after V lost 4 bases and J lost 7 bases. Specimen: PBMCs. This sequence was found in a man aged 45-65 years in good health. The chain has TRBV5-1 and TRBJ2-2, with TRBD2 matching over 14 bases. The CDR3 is CASSTGLAGGSIGELFF. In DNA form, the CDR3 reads TGCGCCAGCAGCACCGGACTAGCGGGGGGTTCAATCGGGGAGCTGTTTTTT.